A selection of T cell receptor beta chains follows, all from one sample in a study of response to subunit inactivated influenza vaccine. TCRdb ran MiXCR on the RT-PCR reads and lists one entry per CDR3 protein. This table holds just under 550,000 distinct CDR3 sequences, around 25% found once. In addition, the sample was reused for a study of T cells expressing NK-cell markers.

Sequencing was performed on CD4+ T cells sorted from PBMCs, taken 11 to 12 days after vaccination. All receptors come from a man in his fifties or sixties who received an inactivated influenza vaccine. Both conserved end residues are part of each CDR3. A D gene is named only where the DNA matches it firmly. Size is stated for part of the rows, as once, few or many counts, or as a class when the clone is expanded.

j_call d_call clone_size v_call cdr3_nt cdr3_aa
TRBJ2-1 NA few TRBV11-1 TGTGCCAGCAGCTGGTTCCCCTCCGGGCCTCGAAGGATGGGCAATGAGCAGTTCTTC CASSWFPSGPRRMGNEQFF
TRBJ2-6 TRBD2 NA TRBV5-6 TGTGCCAGCAGCGCGGGGAGGGATGGGGCCAACGTCCTGACTTTC CASSAGRDGANVLTF
TRBJ2-2 TRBD1 few TRBV7-2 TGTGCCAGCACCCTACCGGGACAGACTCGTAACGGGGAGCTGTTTTTT CASTLPGQTRNGELFF
TRBJ2-5 NA NA TRBV29-1 TGCAGCGTGGCTAGGGGAATGGGAGAGACCCAGTACTTC CSVARGMGETQYF
TRBJ1-3 NA NA TRBV12-3/TRBV12-4 TGTGCCAGCAGTTCGGTCGGACGCGACTCTGGAAACACCATATATTTT CASSSVGRDSGNTIYF
TRBJ2-7 NA NA TRBV27 TGTGCCAGCAGTTTAAGCTCGGGCAGACTTAACTCCTACGAGCAGTACTTC CASSLSSGRLNSYEQYF
TRBJ1-1 NA few TRBV10-3 TGTGCCATCAGTAACTTCGGGGTGAACACTGAAGCTTTCTTT CAISNFGVNTEAFF
TRBJ1-5 NA NA TRBV20-1 TGCAGTGGGAGCGGGGGTAATCAGCCCCAGCATTTT CSGSGGNQPQHF
TRBJ1-1 NA NA TRBV12-3/TRBV12-4 TGTGCCAGCAGCAGCCATACAGGACTAACTGAAGCTTTCTTT CASSSHTGLTEAFF
TRBJ2-1 NA many TRBV30 TGTGCCTGGACCCCTCCAGGGGCCTTGGATGAGCAGTTCTTC CAWTPPGALDEQFF
TRBJ2-3 TRBD1 NA TRBV11-2 TGTGCCAGCAGCAAGTTTACGACAGGGAAAGATACGCAGTATTTT CASSKFTTGKDTQYF
TRBJ1-6 NA NA TRBV20-1 TGCAGTGCTACCTCGGGACACCATAATTCACCCCTCCACTTT CSATSGHHNSPLHF
TRBJ1-5 TRBD1 NA TRBV23-1 TGCGCCAGCAGTCAAGCCCAGGGACAGGGGGCTCGCCCTAGCAATCAGCCCCAGCATTTT CASSQAQGQGARPSNQPQHF
TRBJ1-2 TRBD1 many TRBV7-2 TGTGCCAGCAGCCTAAATCGGGGACAGGGTGGAGGCTACACCTTC CASSLNRGQGGGYTF
TRBJ1-5 TRBD1 many TRBV5-6 TGTGCCAGCAGCTCACGCGACAGGGGGGCCGGGCAGCCCCAGCATTTT CASSSRDRGAGQPQHF
TRBJ2-1 TRBD2 NA TRBV11-2 TGTGCCAGCAGCCGCCCACCACCGGGACTAGCGGGGGAATCAGACTACAATGAGCAGTTCTTC CASSRPPPGLAGESDYNEQFF
TRBJ2-2 NA NA TRBV30 TGTGCCTGGAACGACTATCCGAACACCGGGGAGCTGTTTTTT CAWNDYPNTGELFF
TRBJ1-5 NA few TRBV6-2/TRBV6-3 TGTGCCAGCAGCTCAGGGACCAGGAGTCAGCCCCAGCATTTT CASSSGTRSQPQHF
TRBJ2-7 NA few TRBV30 TGTGCCTGGAGTGTAGGGGACCGAAAGAGCGCGCAGTACTTC CAWSVGDRKSAQYF
TRBJ1-1 TRBD1 NA TRBV4-1 TGCGCCAGCAGCCCGGGGACAGGGAGAGCCATGAACACTGAAGCTTTCTTT CASSPGTGRAMNTEAFF
TRBJ2-1 NA few TRBV24-1 TGTGCCACCAGTGATCAGACAGCTTTGGGTTACAATGAGCAGTTCTTC CATSDQTALGYNEQFF